This T cell receptor beta chain is from a study of shared T cell receptors in the human thymus. This clone appeared once. TCRdb keeps only in-frame clones here, not all; method: immunoSEQ multiplex PCR. Of about 610,000 clones listed, roughly 90% are singletons. V trimming: 7 bases; J trimming: 0 bases; junction bases outside the gene matches: 6. The CDR3 is 15 residues long. Germline assignment: CDR1 MNHEY and CDR2 SVGAGI. These data were also reused for a study on human thymus T cells.

The rearrangement uses TRBV6-5 and TRBJ2-3; 8 bases are shared with TRBD1. This clonotype was sampled from a boy under two years old with a congenital heart defect. Sequencing used thymocytes. This CDR3 is CASTKTGASTDTQYF. The DNA for the CDR3 is TGTGCCAGCACTAAGACAGGGGCAAGCACAGATACGCAGTATTTT.